This T cell receptor (beta chain) came from a study of a mutant IDH1 vaccine in newly diagnosed glioma. The time point: week 11, during vaccination. A single vaccine dose contained 300 ug of mutant IDH1 20-mer peptide, and topical imiquimod was used with it. Method: immunoSEQ multiplex PCR; TCRdb's copy keeps in-frame clones and lacks some. The table lists some 60,000 clones, 84% of them singletons, with roughly 3.6% in the top ten. As for this clone: No antigen is known for it.

The CDR3 totals 14 residues. From germline, CDR1 is MNHNS and CDR2 SASEGT. This rearrangement joins TRBV6-1 to TRBJ2-5; no firm D call. The DNA end favors TRBJ2-7, so the J call may be wrong. The sample in question was PBMCs, obtained from a glioma patient whose treatment included an IDH1 peptide vaccine. The TCR was taken from a man between 25 and 39 years old with glioma. This CDR3 reads CASREPSHGYEQYF. In DNA form, the CDR3 reads TGTGCCAGCAGGGAACCTTCGCACGGATACGAGCAGTACTTC.